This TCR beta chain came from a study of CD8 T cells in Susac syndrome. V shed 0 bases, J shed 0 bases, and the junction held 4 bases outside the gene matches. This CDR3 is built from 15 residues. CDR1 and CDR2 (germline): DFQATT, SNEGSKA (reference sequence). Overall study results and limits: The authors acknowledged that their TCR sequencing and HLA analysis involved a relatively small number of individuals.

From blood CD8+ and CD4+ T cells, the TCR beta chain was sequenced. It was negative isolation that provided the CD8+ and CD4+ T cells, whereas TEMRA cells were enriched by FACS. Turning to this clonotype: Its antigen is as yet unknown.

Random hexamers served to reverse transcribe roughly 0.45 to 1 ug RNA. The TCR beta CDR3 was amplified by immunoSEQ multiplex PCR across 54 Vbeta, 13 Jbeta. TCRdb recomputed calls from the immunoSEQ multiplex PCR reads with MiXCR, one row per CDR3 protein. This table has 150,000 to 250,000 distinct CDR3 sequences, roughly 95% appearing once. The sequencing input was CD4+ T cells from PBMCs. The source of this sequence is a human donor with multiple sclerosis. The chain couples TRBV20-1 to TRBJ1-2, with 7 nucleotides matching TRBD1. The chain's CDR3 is CSARETGRTNYGYTF. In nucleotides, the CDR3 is TGCAGTGCTAGAGAGACAGGGAGAACTAACTATGGCTACACCTTC.